Shown below are 27 T cell receptor beta chains from a single sample sequenced in a study of T cell changes during pregnancy in multiple sclerosis. The assay was immunoSEQ multiplex PCR, and TCRdb's table has in-frame clones only and misses some. The data show about 130,000 clones, around 95% seen once. Material: peripheral blood, obtained after pregnancy. These receptors were taken from a female donor with multiple sclerosis, enrolled in a pregnancy study.

The V and J genes are TRBV5-1 and TRBJ1-6; 7 bases are shared with TRBD1. CDR1 and CDR2 from the germline V gene are SGHRS and YFSETQ. V shed 4 bases and J 7 bases; nucleotides not matched to a gene: 20. This CDR3 has 19 amino acids. CDR3 sequence: CASSPEGQTGGGRNSPLHF. In DNA form, the CDR3 reads TGCGCCAGCAGCCCTGAGGGCCAAACCGGAGGGGGCAGGAATTCACCCCTCCACTTT.

This clone was seen just once. This rearrangement joins TRBV9 to TRBJ2-3; 7 positions match TRBD2. CDR3 length: 20 amino acids. The V and J ends lost 1 base and 2 bases, in that order; junction bases with no gene match: 19. The germline V gene encodes CDR1 SGDLS and CDR2 YYNGEE. The CDR3 sequence: CASSVSWGGSKGRSTDTQYF. The CDR3 bases are TGTGCCAGCAGCGTATCGTGGGGGGGGTCTAAGGGTAGATCCACAGATACGCAGTATTTT.

This chain joins TRBV18 and TRBJ1-1, with unresolved D. The germline V and J ends were trimmed by 6 bases and 8 bases, with 13 bases remaining between them. Germline V gene lookup returns CDR1 KGHSH and CDR2 LQKENI. The CDR3 loop spans 12 amino acids. The CDR3 protein is CASSQTVLEAFF. CDR3 in DNA: TGTGCCAGCTCGCAAACAGTTTTAGAAGCTTTCTTT.

The sample holds one count of this clone. This rearrangement joins TRBV10-2 to TRBJ2-7; weak D call: TRBD2 (6 bases). V was trimmed by 9 bases and J by 2 bases, leaving 17 bases between them. The length of the CDR3 is 14 residues. Germline loops: CDR1 WSHSY, CDR2 SAAADI. CDR3 sequence reads: CASKRSAGTYEQYF. The CDR3 coding sequence is TGCGCCAGTAAGAGGAGCGCGGGAACCTACGAGCAGTACTTC.

The V and J genes are TRBV10-1 and TRBJ2-2, with 9 bases fitting TRBD1. The germline CDR1 and CDR2 sequences are WNHNN and SYGVQD (reference sequence). This CDR3 is built from 15 residues. Trimming removed 4 bases from V and 4 bases from J; junction bases left unmatched: 4. This chain's CDR3 is CASSVGTGITGELFF. DNA of the CDR3: TGCGCCAGCAGTGTCGGGACAGGGATCACCGGGGAGCTGTTTTTT.

The gene calls are TRBV18 and TRBJ2-7, with 9 bases aligning to TRBD1. The CDR3 has 16 amino acids. CDR1 is KGHSH, CDR2 LQKENI, per germline. Losses at the gene ends were 2 bases for V and 5 bases for J; bases not matched to a gene: 10. The DNA for the CDR3 is TGTGCCAGCTCACCAACTCCCGGGACAGGGAGCCACGAGCAGTACTTC. Protein: CASSPTPGTGSHEQYF.

CDR3: CASSPGQGMNTEAFF. As DNA, the CDR3 is TGTGCCAGCTCACCCGGACAGGGGATGAACACTGAAGCTTTCTTT. The rearrangement links TRBV18 to TRBJ1-1; 9 bases fit TRBD1. CDR3 length: 15 amino acids. V shed 3 bases and J 0 bases; nucleotides not matched to a gene: 2. Germline loops: CDR1 KGHSH, CDR2 LQKENI.

This clone was recorded once. The V call is TRBV5-4, the J call TRBJ2-3; D not resolved. Germline V CDR1 and CDR2: SGHNT, YYREEE (reference sequence). Trimming took 2 bases from V and 4 from J, leaving 5 bases between them. The CDR3 contains 12 residues. The CDR3 region has the DNA TGTGCCAGCAGCTTTGGGCCAGATACGCAGTATTTT. It codes for CASSFGPDTQYF. The entire variable domain, with the rest obtained from reference TRBV5-4 and TRBJ2-3, is as follows: ETGVTQSPTHLIKTRGQQVTLRCSSQSGHNTVSWYQQALGQGPQFIFQYYREEENGRGNFPPRFSGLQFPNYSSELNVNALELDDSALYLCASSFGPDTQYFGPGTRLTVL.

This sequence joins TRBV5-1 and TRBJ2-7, with TRBD2 matching over 13 bases. The CDR3 covers 15 residues. Germline V CDR1 and CDR2: SGHRS, YFSETQ. The V gene end was trimmed by 1 base and the J gene end by 4 bases; junction bases not matched to a gene: 2. CDR3 in DNA: TGCGCCAGCAGCTTGACTAGCGGGAGGGCTTACGAGCAGTACTTC. Protein: CASSLTSGRAYEQYF.

This chain joins TRBV11-2 and TRBJ2-7; 9 bases are a match to TRBD2. The V gene's germline CDR1 is SGHAT and CDR2 FQNNGV. The trim removed 3 bases at V and 4 bases at J, leaving 10 bases unmatched. This CDR3 is built from 16 residues. The CDR3 bases are TGTGCCAGCAGCTTTCTTGGGAGACTAGCGGCGTACGAGCAGTACTTC. It translates to CASSFLGRLAAYEQYF.

This chain connects TRBV7-8 to TRBJ2-7; D might be TRBD1 (6 bases). Germline CDR1 is SGHVS and CDR2 is FQNEAQ. This CDR3 spans 18 amino acids. V was shortened by 5 bases and J by 2 bases, with 25 bases between the two germline ends. The CDR3, as DNA: TGTGCCAGCAGCCGGGTGGTGACAGGAGGTACATCAGCCTACGAGCAGTACTTC. Translation: CASSRVVTGGTSAYEQYF.

CDR3 amino acids: CASSLAQGAPGANVLTF. DNA of the CDR3: TGTGCCAGCAGCTTAGCGCAGGGGGCGCCTGGGGCCAACGTCCTGACTTTC. The rearrangement joins TRBV7-6 to TRBJ2-6; 8 bases are a match to TRBD1. The germline gives CDR1 SGHVS, CDR2 FNYEAQ. J gave up 2 bases and V 0 bases, and 3 bases lay outside the gene matches. This CDR3 has 17 residues.

The chain is built from TRBV28 and TRBJ1-2, with a tentative D call TRBD1 (6 bases). Germline V CDR1 and CDR2: MDHEN, SYDVKM. The CDR3 is made up of 16 amino acids. Trimming removed 5 bases at V and 4 bases at J, with 20 bases between. CDR3 in amino acids: CASSPAPPQGLYGYTF. The CDR3 region has the DNA TGTGCCAGCAGTCCCGCCCCCCCACAGGGTCTCTATGGCTACACCTTC.

This chain uses TRBV9 with TRBJ2-3; D possibly corresponds to TRBD2 (5 bases). Between the trimmed V and J ends, which lost 2 bases and 0 bases, there was a span of 13 bases. CDR3 length: 16 amino acids. Germline V gene lookup returns CDR1 SGDLS and CDR2 YYNGEE. In DNA, the CDR3 is TGTGCCAGCAGCGTGATAGCGACGACTAGCACAGATACGCAGTATTTT. Its translation: CASSVIATTSTDTQYF.

The gene calls are TRBV7-2 and TRBJ2-7; tentative D call: TRBD2 (7 bases). CDR1 SGHTA and CDR2 FQGNSA come from the germline V gene. V gave up 5 bases and J gave up 6 bases, with 23 bases separating them. The CDR3 loop spans 16 amino acids. For the CDR3, the DNA is TGTGCCAGCAGCACGATTGGGGGGCGGGGGCGCCTCGAGCAGTACTTC. As protein: CASSTIGGRGRLEQYF.

This clone was counted a single time. The chain employs TRBV25-1 and TRBJ2-1, with 11 positions matching TRBD2. J gave up 7 bases and V 4 bases, and 9 bases lay outside the gene matches. The CDR3 extends over 16 amino acids. CDR1 is MGHDK, CDR2 SYGVNS, per germline. CDR3 in DNA: TGTGCCAGCAGTGGTACCGGGACTAGCGGCACAAATGAGCAGTTCTTC. Translated: CASSGTGTSGTNEQFF.

The V and J genes are TRBV7-9 and TRBJ2-1; D perhaps matches TRBD1 (6 bases). The CDR3 extends over 17 amino acids. Deletions cut 5 bases from V and 0 bases from J, with 17 bases between. Per the germline V gene, CDR1 is SEHNR and CDR2 is FQNEAQ (reference sequence). The CDR3 DNA reads TGTGCCAGCAGCGTAGGGATGGGGGCATTCTCCTACAATGAGCAGTTCTTC. It codes for CASSVGMGAFSYNEQFF.

The chain has TRBV5-4 and TRBJ2-7; 7 bases line up with TRBD1. From germline, CDR1 is SGHNT and CDR2 YYREEE (reference sequence). Trimming removed 4 bases from V and 7 bases from J; junction bases left unmatched: 17. CDR3 length: 16 residues. Written as DNA, the CDR3 is TGTGCCAGCAGCATATACCGGACAGGCTACATGAGAGAGCAGTACTTC. Amino acid sequence: CASSIYRTGYMREQYF.

The chain uses TRBV7-9 and TRBJ2-3, with D possibly matching TRBD1 (6 bases). CDR3 length: 15 residues. Germline loops: CDR1 SEHNR, CDR2 FQNEAQ (reference sequence). V lost 1 base and J 0 bases, leaving 8 bases between the germline ends. The CDR3 region is CASSLGDISTDTQYF. In nucleotides, the CDR3 is TGTGCCAGCAGCTTAGGGGACATCAGCACAGATACGCAGTATTTT.

This clone has more than one count but fewer than ten. V usage is TRBV9 and J usage is TRBJ1-1, with 9 bases fitting TRBD1. There are 15 residues in the CDR3. Germline CDR1 is SGDLS and CDR2 is YYNGEE. With V trimmed by 3 bases and J by 3 bases, 6 bases remained unmatched. The CDR3 is CASSDRDRADTEAFF. CDR3 sequence (DNA): TGTGCCAGCAGCGACCGGGACAGGGCCGACACTGAAGCTTTCTTT.

The CDR3 DNA is TGTGCCAGCAGGACAGGGGGAGGCTATGGCTACACCTTC. This sequence encodes CASRTGGGYGYTF. V usage is TRBV27 and J usage is TRBJ1-2; 9 bases are shared with TRBD1. This CDR3 is built from 13 residues. CDR1 and CDR2 from the germline V gene are MNHEY and SMNVEV (reference sequence). The ends lost 6 bases at V and 4 bases at J; junction bases unmatched: 3.

CDR3 region: CASSSDRGYGYTF. The CDR3 DNA reads as TGTGCCAGCAGTTCTGACAGGGGGTATGGCTACACCTTC. The V gene is TRBV28, the J gene TRBJ1-2; 9 bases fit TRBD1. Germline assignment: CDR1 MDHEN and CDR2 SYDVKM. The J segment lost 5 bases and the V segment lost 4 bases, leaving 2 bases of the junction unmatched. This CDR3 spans 13 amino acids.

The chain combines TRBV5-1 with TRBJ2-3; TRBD2 matches 15 bases. V shed 4 bases and J 8 bases; nucleotides not matched to a gene: 8. This CDR3 spans 16 amino acids. Germline assignment: CDR1 SGHRS and CDR2 YFSETQ. This CDR3 reads CASSGGLAGGEATQYF. For the CDR3, the DNA is TGCGCCAGCAGCGGAGGACTAGCGGGAGGGGAGGCTACGCAGTATTTT.

V and J are TRBV4-3 and TRBJ2-3, with 8 bases fitting TRBD2. V lost 4 bases and J lost 3; bases outside the gene matches: 6. CDR1 and CDR2 from the germline V gene are LGHNA and YSLEER. CDR3 length: 15 residues. CDR3 sequence reads: CASSLTIAGTDTQYF. CDR3 sequence (DNA): TGCGCCAGCAGCCTAACCATAGCGGGAACAGATACGCAGTATTTT.

CDR3 protein: CASSYQDGGYEQYF. CDR3 nucleotide sequence: TGTGCCAGCAGTTATCAAGACGGGGGGTACGAGCAGTACTTC. J is TRBJ2-7 and V is TRBV6-5, with TRBD2 matching 7 bases. Germline lookup yields CDR1 MNHEY and CDR2 SVGAGI. With V trimmed by 3 bases and J by 4 bases, 6 bases remained unmatched. CDR3 length equals 14 residues.

The chain uses TRBV6-6 and TRBJ2-5; tentatively, D is TRBD1 (5 bases). The germline CDR1 and CDR2 sequences are MNHNY and SVGAGI (reference sequence). This CDR3 spans 15 amino acids. Deletions cut 6 bases from V and 2 bases from J, with 16 bases between. For the CDR3, the DNA is TGTGCCAGCAGCCCCGTCGTTGGGGCACAAGAGACCCAGTACTTC. This gives the protein CASSPVVGAQETQYF.

CDR3 residues: CASSPPAGLVNTEAFF. The CDR3 DNA follows: TGTGCCAGTAGTCCTCCGGCAGGGCTTGTGAACACTGAAGCTTTCTTT. This chain connects TRBV19 to TRBJ1-1, with D possibly TRBD1 on 5 matching bases. The CDR3 runs to 16 residues. Germline lookup yields CDR1 LNHDA and CDR2 SQIVND (reference sequence). The V end was cut by 5 bases, the J end by 0 bases, with 16 bases between.